This T cell receptor (beta chain) was sequenced in a study of B cell selection in AIRE deficiency. The sorted conventional CD4 T cells were gated as CD4+CD127+. Sequencing used immunoSEQ multiplex PCR; TCRdb keeps in-frame clones, though not all of them. The sample records some 20,000 clones, 95% to 98% being singletons. Study results and caveats: Healthy donors alone shared more than 30% of around 3,700 Treg sequences; patients alone nearly 9.5%. With only TCRbeta sequenced, about 37% of shared healthy Treg sequences overlapped Tconv.

With regard to this clone: The antigen is unknown.

The CDR3 loop spans 10 amino acids. V lost 2 bases, J lost 5 bases, and 3 bases lay in between. Germline assignment: CDR1 GTSNPN and CDR2 SVGIG (reference sequence). The sequenced sample was conventional CD4+ T cells sorted from PBMCs. The TCR comes from a human donor with AIRE deficiency. This chain joins TRBV30 and TRBJ2-5; D is unclear. The CDR3: CAWSRETQYF. The CDR3 nucleotides are TGTGCCTGGAGTCGCGAGACCCAGTACTTC.